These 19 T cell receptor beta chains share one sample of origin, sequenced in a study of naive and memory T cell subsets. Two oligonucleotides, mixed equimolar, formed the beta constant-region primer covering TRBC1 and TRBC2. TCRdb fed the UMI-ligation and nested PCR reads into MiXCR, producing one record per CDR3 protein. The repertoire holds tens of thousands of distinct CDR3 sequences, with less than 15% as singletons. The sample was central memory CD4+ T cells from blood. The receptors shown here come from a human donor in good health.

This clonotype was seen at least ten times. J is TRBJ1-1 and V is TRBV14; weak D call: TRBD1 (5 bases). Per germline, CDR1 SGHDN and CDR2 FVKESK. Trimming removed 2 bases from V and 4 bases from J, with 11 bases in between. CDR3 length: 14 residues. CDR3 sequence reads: CASSQQGFGTEAFF. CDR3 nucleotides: TGTGCCAGCAGCCAACAGGGATTTGGCACTGAAGCTTTCTTT.

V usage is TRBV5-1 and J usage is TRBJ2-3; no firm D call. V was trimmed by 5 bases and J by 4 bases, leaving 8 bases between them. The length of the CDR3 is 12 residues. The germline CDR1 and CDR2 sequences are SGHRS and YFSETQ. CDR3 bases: TGCGCCAGCAGTACGAATTCAGATACGCAGTATTTT. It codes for CASSTNSDTQYF.

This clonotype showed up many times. The CDR3, as DNA: TGCGCCAGCAGCTTGGACCAACAGGGAAATTCACCCCTCCACTTT. Translating gives CASSLDQQGNSPLHF. The chain links TRBV5-1 to TRBJ1-6; D might be TRBD1 (6 bases). CDR3 length: 15 residues. Germline assignment: CDR1 SGHRS and CDR2 YFSETQ. V lost 0 bases and J 7 bases, leaving 11 bases between the germline ends.

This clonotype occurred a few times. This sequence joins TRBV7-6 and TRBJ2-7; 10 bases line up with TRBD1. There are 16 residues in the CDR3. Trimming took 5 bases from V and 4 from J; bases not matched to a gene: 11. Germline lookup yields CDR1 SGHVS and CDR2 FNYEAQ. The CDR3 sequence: CASSPAGTGVIYEQYF. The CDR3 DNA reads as TGTGCCAGCAGCCCAGCCGGGACAGGGGTTATATACGAGCAGTACTTC. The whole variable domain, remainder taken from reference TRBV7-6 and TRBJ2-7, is GAGVSQSPRYKVTKRGQDVALRCDPISGHVSLYWYRQALGQGPEFLTYFNYEAQQDKSGLPNDRFSAERPEGSISTLTIQRTEQRDSAMYRCASSPAGTGVIYEQYFGPGTRLTVT.

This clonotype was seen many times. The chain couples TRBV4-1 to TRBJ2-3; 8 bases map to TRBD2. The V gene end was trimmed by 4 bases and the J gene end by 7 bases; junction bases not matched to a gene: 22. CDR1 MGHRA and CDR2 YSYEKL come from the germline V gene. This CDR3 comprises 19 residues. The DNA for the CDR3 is TGCGCCAGCAGCCCCACGATGCCAGTCACAGTACTAGCGGTCTATACGCAGTATTTT. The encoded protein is CASSPTMPVTVLAVYTQYF.

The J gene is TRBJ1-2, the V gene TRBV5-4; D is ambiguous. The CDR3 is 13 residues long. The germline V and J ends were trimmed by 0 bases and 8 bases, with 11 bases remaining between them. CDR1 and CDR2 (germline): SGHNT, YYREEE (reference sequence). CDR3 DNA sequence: TGTGCCAGCAGCTTGGAGTCCGGTGCGGGCTACACCTTC. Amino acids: CASSLESGAGYTF.

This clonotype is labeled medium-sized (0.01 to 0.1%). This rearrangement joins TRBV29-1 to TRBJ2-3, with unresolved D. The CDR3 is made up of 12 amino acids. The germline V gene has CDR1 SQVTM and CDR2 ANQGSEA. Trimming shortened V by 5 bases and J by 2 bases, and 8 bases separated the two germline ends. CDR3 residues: CSVHSITDTQYF. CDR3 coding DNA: TGCAGCGTTCATAGTATCACAGATACGCAGTATTTT.

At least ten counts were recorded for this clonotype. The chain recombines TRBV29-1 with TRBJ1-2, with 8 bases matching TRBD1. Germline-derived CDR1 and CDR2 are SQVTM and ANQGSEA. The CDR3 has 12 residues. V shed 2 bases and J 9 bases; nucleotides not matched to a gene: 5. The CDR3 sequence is CSVEPRTGRYTF. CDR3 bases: TGCAGCGTTGAACCCCGGACAGGGCGCTACACCTTC.

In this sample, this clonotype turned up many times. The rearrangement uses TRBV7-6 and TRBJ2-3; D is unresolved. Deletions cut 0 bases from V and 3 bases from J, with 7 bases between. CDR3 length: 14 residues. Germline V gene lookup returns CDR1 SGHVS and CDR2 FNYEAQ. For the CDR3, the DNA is TGTGCCAGCAGCTTAGCGAGGCAGACAGATACGCAGTATTTT. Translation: CASSLARQTDTQYF.

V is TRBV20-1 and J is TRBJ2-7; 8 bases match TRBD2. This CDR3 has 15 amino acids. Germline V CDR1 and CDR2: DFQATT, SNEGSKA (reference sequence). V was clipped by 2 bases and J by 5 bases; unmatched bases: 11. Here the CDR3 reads CSARPTSGASHEQYF. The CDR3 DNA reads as TGCAGTGCTAGACCAACTAGCGGAGCCAGCCACGAGCAGTACTTC.

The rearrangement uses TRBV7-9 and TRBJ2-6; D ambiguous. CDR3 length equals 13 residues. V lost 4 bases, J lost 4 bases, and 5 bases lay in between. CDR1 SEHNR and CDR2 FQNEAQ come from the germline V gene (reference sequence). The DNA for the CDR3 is TGTGCCAGCAGCTCCCTGGGGGCCAACGTCCTGACTTTC. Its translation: CASSSLGANVLTF.

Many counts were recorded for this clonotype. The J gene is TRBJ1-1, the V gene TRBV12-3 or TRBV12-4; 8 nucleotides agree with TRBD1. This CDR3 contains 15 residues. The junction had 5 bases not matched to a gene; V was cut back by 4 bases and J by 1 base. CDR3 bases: TGTGCCAGCAGTTCGTCCGGGACAGGGAACACTGAAGCTTTCTTT. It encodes CASSSSGTGNTEAFF.

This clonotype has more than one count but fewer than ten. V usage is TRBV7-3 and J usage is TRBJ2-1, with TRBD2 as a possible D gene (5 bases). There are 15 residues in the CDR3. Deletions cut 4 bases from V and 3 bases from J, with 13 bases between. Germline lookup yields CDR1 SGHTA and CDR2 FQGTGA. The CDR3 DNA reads TGTGCCAGCAGCTCAACTGCCGGGATCTACAATGAGCAGTTCTTC. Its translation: CASSSTAGIYNEQFF.

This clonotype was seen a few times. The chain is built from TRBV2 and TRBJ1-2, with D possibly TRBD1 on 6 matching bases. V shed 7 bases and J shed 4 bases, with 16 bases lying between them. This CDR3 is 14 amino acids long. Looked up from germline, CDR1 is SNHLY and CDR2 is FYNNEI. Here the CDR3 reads CASTLRGQSYGYTF. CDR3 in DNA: TGTGCCAGCACCCTCAGGGGACAATCCTATGGCTACACCTTC.

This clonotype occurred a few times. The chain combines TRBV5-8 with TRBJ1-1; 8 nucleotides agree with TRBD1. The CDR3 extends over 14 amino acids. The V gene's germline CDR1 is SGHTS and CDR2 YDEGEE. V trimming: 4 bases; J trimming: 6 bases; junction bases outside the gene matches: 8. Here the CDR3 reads CASSPQGASAEAFF. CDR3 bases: TGTGCCAGCAGCCCGCAGGGGGCCAGCGCTGAAGCTTTCTTT.

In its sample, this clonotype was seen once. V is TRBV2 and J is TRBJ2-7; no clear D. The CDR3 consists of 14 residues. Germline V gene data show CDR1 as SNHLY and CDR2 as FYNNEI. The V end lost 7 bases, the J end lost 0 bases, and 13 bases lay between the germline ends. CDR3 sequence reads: CASTPEGSSYEQYF. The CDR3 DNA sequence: TGTGCCAGCACTCCAGAAGGAAGCTCCTACGAGCAGTACTTC.

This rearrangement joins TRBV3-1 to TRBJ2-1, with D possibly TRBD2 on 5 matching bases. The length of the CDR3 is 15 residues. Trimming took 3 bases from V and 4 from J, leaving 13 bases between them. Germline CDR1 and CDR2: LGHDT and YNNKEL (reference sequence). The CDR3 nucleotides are TGTGCCAGCAGCCAGGGGAGCGGAGGATACAATGAGCAGTTCTTC. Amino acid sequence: CASSQGSGGYNEQFF.

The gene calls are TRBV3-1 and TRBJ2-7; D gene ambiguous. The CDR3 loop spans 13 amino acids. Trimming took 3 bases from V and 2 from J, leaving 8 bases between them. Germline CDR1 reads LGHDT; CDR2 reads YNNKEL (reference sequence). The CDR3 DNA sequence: TGTGCCAGCAGCCACCAGGATCCCTACGAGCAGTACTTC. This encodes CASSHQDPYEQYF.

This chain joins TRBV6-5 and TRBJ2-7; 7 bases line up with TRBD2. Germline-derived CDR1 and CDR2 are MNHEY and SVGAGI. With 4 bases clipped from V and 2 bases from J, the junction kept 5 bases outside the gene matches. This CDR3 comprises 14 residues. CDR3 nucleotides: TGTGCCAGCAGTTCTGACAGCGGGACCTACGAGCAGTACTTC. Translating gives CASSSDSGTYEQYF.